The source of this T cell receptor beta chain is a study of blood T cell repertoires in COVID-19. Whole-study context: Sites in the United States, Italy and Spain provided acute and convalescent COVID-19 samples. The cDNA or gDNA used as material had been derived from T cells, B-cell-depleted T cells, or PBMCs.

The assay was immunoSEQ multiplex PCR, and TCRdb's table has in-frame clones only and misses some. The sample lists some 130,000 clones, more than 60% occurring once. Sequenced: peripheral blood. The clonotype was recovered from a woman in her 70s with acute or convalescent COVID-19.

CDR3 sequence: CASSYEPYGYTF. The CDR3 region has the DNA TGTGCCAGCAGTTACGAGCCCTATGGCTACACCTTC. The J gene is TRBJ1-2, the V gene TRBV12-3 or TRBV12-4; the D is unclear. V shed 4 bases and J shed 4 bases, with 7 bases lying between them. This CDR3 is built from 12 residues.